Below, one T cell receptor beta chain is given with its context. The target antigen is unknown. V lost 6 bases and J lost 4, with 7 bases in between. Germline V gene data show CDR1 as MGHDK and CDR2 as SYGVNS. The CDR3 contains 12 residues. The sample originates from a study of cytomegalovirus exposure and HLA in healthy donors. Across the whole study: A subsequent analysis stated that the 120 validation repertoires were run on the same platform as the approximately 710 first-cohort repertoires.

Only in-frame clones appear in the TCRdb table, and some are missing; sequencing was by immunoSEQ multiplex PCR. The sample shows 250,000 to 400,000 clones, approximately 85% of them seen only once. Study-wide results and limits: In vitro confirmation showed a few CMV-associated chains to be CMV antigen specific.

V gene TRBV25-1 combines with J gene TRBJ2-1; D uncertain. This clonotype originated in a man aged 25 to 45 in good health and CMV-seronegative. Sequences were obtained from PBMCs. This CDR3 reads CASRPSYNEQFF. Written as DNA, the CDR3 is TGTGCCAGCAGGCCGAGTTACAATGAGCAGTTCTTC. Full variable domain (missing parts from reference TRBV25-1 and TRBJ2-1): EADIYQTPRYLVIGTGKKITLECSQTMGHDKMYWYQQDPGMELHLIHYSYGVNSTEKGDLSSESTVSRIRTEHFPLTLESARPSHTSQYLCASRPSYNEQFFGPGTRLTVL.